This TCR beta chain originates from a study of cytomegalovirus exposure and HLA in healthy donors. The PCR had 60 Vbeta and 13 Jbeta primers. The data were produced by immunoSEQ multiplex PCR, yet TCRdb's version contains in-frame clones alone and is incomplete. The sample contains around 110,000 clones, more than 65% of which appear only once. The CDR3 is 15 residues long. CDR1 is MDHEN and CDR2 is SYDVKM in the germline V gene. Trimming stripped 2 bases from V and 1 base from J, with 11 bases between. The chain employs TRBV28 and TRBJ1-1; unclear D gene. This TCR came from a man aged 25-40 years in good health and CMV-seronegative. The sequencing input was PBMCs. In DNA, the CDR3 is TGTGCCAGCAGTTTAAATCCACGGGGGAACACTGAAGCTTTCTTT. Amino acid sequence: CASSLNPRGNTEAFF.